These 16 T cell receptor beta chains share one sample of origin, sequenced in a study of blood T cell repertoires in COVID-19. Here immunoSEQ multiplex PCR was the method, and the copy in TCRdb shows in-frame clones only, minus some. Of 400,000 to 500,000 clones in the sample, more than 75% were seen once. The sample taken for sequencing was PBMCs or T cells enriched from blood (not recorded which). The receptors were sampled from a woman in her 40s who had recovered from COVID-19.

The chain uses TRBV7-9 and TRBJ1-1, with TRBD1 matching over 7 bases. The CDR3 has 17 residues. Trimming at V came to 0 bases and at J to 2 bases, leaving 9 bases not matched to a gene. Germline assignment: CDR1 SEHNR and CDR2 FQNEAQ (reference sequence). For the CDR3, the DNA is TGTGCCAGCAGCTTAGCGCTAGGTAGGGGGCGAAACACTGAAGCTTTCTTT. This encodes CASSLALGRGRNTEAFF.

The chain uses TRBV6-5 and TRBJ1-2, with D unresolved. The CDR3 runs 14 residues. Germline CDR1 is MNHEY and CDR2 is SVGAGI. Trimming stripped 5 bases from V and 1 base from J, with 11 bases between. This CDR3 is CASSLRGLNYGYTF. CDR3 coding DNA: TGTGCCAGCAGTCTGCGGGGTCTTAACTATGGCTACACCTTC.

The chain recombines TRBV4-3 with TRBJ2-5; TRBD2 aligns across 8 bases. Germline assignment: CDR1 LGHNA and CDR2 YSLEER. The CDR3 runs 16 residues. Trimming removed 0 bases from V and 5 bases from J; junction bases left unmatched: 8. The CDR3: CASSQDPAGGGETQYF. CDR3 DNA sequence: TGCGCCAGCAGCCAAGATCCCGCGGGGGGAGGTGAGACCCAGTACTTC.

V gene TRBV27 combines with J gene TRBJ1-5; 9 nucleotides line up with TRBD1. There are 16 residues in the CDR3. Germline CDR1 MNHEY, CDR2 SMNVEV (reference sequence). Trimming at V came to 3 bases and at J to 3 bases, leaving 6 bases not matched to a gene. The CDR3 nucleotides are TGTGCCAGCAGTTTGAGGACAGGGGCCTACAATCAGCCCCAGCATTTT. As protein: CASSLRTGAYNQPQHF.

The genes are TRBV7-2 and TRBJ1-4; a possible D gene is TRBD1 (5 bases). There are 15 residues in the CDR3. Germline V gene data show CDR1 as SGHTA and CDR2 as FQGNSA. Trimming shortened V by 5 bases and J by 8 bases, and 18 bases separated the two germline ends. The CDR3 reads CASSAWSGGVEKLFF. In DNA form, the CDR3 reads TGTGCCAGCAGCGCCTGGTCGGGAGGGGTCGAAAAACTGTTTTTT.

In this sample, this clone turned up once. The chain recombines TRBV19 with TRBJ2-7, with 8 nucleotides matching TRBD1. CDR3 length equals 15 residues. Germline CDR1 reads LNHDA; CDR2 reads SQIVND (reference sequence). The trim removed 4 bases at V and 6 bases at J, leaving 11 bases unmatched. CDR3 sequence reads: CASSTFPTGEAEQYF. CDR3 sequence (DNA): TGTGCCAGTAGTACCTTCCCGACAGGGGAGGCCGAGCAGTACTTC.

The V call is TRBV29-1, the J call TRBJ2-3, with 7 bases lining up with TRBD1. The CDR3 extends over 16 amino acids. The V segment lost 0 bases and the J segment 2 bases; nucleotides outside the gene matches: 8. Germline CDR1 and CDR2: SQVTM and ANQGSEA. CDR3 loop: CSVEEGTEPSTDTQYF. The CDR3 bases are TGCAGCGTTGAAGAGGGGACAGAACCTTCCACAGATACGCAGTATTTT.

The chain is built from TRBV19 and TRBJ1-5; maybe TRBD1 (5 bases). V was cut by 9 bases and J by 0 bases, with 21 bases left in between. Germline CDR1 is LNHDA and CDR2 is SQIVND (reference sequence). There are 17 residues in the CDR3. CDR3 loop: CASLRNSGLVSNQPQHF. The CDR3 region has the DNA TGTGCCAGCCTCCGCAATTCAGGGTTGGTTAGCAATCAGCCCCAGCATTTT.

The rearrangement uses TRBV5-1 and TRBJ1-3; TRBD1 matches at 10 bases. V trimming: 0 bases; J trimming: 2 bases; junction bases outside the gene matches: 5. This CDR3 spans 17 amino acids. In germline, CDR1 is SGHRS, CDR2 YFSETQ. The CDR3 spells CASSLDFGTGAGNTIYF. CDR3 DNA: TGCGCCAGCAGCTTGGATTTTGGGACAGGGGCTGGAAACACCATATATTTT.

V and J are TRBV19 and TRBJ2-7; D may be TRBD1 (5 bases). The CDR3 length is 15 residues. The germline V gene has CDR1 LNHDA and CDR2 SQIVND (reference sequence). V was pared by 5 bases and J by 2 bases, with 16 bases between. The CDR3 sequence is CASSRRVFQAYEQYF. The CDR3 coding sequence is TGTGCCAGTAGTCGCAGGGTTTTCCAGGCCTACGAGCAGTACTTC.

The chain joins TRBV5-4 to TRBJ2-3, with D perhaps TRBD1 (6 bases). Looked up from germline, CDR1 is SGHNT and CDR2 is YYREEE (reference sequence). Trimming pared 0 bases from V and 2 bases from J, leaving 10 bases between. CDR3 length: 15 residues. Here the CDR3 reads CASSLAGQNTDTQYF. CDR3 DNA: TGTGCCAGCAGCTTGGCAGGACAGAACACAGATACGCAGTATTTT.

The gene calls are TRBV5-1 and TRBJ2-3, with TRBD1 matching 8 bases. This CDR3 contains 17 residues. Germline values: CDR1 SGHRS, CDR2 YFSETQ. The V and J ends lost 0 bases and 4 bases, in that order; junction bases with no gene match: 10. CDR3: CASSLDPPGGGSDTQYF. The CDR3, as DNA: TGCGCCAGCAGCTTGGATCCCCCAGGGGGCGGATCAGATACGCAGTATTTT.

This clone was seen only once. Here the CDR3 reads CASSLIIISSGGNTIYF. Written as DNA, the CDR3 is TGTGCCAGCAGCTTAATAATCATCAGCTCAGGGGGAAACACCATATATTTT. The rearrangement links TRBV7-9 to TRBJ1-3, with D perhaps matching TRBD1 (5 bases). The CDR3 is 17 residues long. Per germline, CDR1 SEHNR and CDR2 FQNEAQ (reference sequence). Trimming shortened V by 2 bases and J by 4 bases, and 18 bases separated the two germline ends.

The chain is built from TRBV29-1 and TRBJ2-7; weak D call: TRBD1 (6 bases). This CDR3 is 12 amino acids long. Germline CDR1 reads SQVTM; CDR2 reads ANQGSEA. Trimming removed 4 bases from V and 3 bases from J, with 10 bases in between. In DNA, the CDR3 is TGCAGCGTTGGACCAGGGGACTACGAGCAGTACTTC. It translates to CSVGPGDYEQYF.

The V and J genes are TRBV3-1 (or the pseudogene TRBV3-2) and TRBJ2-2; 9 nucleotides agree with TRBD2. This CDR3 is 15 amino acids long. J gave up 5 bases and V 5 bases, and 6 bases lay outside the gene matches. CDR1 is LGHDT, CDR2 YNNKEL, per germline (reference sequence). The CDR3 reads CASSARTSATGELFF. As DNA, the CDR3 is TGTGCCAGCAGCGCCCGGACTAGCGCAACCGGGGAGCTGTTTTTT.

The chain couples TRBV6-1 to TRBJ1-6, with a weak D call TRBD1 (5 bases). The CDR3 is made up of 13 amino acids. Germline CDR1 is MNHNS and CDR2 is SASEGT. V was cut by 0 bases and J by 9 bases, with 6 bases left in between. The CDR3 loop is CASSEAGVSPLHF. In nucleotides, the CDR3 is TGTGCCAGCAGTGAAGCAGGGGTTTCACCCCTCCACTTT.